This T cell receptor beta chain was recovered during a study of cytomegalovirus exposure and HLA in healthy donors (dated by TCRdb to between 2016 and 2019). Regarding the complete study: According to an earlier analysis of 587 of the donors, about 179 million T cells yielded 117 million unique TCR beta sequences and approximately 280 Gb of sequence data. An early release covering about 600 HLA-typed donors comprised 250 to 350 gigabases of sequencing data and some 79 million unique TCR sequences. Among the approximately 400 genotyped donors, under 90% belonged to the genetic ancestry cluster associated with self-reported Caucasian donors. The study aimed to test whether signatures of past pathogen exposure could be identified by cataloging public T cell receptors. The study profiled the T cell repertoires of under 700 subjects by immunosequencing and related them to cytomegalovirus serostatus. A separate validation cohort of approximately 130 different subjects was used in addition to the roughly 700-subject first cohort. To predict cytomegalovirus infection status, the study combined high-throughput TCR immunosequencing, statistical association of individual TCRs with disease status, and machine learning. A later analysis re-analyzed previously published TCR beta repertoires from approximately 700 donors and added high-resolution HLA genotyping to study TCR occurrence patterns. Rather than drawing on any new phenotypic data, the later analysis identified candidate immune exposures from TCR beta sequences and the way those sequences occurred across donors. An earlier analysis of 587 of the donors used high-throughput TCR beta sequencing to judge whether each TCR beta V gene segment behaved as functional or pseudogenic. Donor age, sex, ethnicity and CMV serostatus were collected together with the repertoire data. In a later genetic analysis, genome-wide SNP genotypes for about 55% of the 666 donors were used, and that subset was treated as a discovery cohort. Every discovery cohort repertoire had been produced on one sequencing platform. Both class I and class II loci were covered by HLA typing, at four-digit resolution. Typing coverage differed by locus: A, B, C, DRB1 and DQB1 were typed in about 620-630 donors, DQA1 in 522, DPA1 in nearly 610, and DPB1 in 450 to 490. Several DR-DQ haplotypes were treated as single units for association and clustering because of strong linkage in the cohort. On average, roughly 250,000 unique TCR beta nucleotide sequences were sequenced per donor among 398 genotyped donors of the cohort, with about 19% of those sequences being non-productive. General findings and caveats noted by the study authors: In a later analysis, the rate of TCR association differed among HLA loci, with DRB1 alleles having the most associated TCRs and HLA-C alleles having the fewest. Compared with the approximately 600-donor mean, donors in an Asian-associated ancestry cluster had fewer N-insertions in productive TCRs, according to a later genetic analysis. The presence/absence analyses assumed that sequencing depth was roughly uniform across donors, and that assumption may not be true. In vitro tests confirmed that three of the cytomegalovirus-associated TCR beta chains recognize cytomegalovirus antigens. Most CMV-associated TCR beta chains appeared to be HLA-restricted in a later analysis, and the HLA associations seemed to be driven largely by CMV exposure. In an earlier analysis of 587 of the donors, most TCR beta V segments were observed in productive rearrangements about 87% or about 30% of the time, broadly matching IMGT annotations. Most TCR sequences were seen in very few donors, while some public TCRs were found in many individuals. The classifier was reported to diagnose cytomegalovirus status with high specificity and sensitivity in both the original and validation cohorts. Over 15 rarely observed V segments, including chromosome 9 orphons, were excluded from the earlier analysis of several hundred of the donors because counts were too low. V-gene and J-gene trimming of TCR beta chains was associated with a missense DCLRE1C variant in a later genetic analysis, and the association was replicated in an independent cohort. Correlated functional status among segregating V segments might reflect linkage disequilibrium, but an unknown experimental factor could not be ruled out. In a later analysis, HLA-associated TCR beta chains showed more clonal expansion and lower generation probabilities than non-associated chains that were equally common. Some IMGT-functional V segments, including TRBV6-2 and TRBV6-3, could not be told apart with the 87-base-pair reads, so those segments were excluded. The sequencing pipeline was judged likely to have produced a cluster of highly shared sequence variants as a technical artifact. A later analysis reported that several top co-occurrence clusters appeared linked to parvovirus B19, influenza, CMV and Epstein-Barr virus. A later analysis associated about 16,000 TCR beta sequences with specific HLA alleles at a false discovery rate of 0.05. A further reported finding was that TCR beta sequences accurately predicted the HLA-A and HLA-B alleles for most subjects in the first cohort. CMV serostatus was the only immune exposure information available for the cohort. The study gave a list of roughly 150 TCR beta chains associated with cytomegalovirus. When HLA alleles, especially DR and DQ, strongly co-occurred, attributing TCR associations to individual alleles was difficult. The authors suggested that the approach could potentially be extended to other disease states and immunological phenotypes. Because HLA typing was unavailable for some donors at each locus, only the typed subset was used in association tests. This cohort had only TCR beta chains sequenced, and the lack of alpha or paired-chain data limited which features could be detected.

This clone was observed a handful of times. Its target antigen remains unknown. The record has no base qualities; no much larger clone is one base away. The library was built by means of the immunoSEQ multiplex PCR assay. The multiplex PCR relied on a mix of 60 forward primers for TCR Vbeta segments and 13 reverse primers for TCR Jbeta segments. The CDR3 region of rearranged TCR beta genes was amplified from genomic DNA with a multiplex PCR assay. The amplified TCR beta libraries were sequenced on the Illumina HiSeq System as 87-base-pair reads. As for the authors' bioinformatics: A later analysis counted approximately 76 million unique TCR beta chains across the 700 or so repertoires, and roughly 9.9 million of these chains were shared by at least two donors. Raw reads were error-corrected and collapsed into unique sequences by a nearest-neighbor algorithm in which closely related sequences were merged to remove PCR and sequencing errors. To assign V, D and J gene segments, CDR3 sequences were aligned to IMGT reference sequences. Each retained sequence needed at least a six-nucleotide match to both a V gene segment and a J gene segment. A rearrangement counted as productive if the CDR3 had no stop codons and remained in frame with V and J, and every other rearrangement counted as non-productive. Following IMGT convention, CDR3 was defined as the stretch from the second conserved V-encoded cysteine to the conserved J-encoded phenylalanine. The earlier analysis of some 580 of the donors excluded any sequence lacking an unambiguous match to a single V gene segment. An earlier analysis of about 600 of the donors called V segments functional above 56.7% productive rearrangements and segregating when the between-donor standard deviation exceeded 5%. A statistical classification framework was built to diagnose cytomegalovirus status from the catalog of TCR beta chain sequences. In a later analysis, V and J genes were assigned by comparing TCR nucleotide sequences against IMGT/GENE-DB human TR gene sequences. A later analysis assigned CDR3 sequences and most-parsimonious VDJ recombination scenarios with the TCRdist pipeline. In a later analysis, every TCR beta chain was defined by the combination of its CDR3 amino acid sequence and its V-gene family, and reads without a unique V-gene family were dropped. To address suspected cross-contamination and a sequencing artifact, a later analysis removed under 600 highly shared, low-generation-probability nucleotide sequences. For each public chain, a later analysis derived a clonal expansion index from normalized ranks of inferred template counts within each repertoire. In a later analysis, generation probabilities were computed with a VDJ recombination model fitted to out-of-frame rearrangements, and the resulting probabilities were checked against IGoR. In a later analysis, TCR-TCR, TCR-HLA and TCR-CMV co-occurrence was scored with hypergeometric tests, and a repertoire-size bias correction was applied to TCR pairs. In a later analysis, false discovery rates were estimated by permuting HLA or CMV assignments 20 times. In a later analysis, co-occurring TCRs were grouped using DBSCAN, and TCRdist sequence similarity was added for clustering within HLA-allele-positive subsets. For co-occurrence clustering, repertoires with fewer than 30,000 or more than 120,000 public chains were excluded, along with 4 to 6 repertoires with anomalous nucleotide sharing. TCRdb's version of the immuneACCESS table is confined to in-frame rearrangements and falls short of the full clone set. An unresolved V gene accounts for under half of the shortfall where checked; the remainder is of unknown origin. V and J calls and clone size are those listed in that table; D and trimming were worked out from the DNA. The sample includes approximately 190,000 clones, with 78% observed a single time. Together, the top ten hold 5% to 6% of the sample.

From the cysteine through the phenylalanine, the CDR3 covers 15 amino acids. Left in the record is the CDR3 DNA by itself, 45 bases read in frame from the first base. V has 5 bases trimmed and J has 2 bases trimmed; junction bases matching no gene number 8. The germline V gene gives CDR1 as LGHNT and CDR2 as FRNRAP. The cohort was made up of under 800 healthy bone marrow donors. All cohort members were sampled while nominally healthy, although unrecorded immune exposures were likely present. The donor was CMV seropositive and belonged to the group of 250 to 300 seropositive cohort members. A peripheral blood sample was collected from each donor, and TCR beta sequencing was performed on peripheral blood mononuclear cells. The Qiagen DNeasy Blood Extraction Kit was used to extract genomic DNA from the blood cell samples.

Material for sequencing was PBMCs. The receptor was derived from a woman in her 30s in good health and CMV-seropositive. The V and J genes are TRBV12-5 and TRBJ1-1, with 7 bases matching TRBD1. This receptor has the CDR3 CASGITGAGNTEAFF. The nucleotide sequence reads TGTGCTAGTGGTATCACAGGGGCGGGAAACACTGAAGCTTTCTTT.